Shown below are 20 T cell receptor beta chains from a single sample sequenced in a study of cytomegalovirus exposure and HLA in healthy donors. In the PCR, 60 Vbeta and 13 Jbeta primers were used. Some clones are missing from TCRdb's copy, which holds only in-frame ones; the method was immunoSEQ multiplex PCR. The repertoire consists of about 140,000 clones, with about four fifths occurring once and the leading ten covering around 4.3%. Sequences were obtained from PBMCs. The source of these receptors is a man in his forties in good health and CMV-seronegative.

The chain recombines TRBV4-2 with TRBJ2-7, with D perhaps TRBD1 (6 bases). The V gene lost 1 base and the J gene lost 0 bases, with 10 bases spanning the gap. The germline V gene encodes CDR1 LGHNA and CDR2 YNFKEQ. This CDR3 region has 15 residues. The CDR3 DNA sequence: TGTGCCAGCAGCCAAGGACAGGAAAGCTCCTACGAGCAGTACTTC. This encodes CASSQGQESSYEQYF.

The chain uses TRBV19 and TRBJ1-2; tentatively, D is TRBD1 (6 bases). Germline V gene data show CDR1 as LNHDA and CDR2 as SQIVND (reference sequence). This CDR3 is 15 amino acids long. V lost 7 bases and J lost 2, with 17 bases in between. The CDR3, as DNA: TGTGCCAGTACCCCAGGGACAACGAACAACTATGGCTACACCTTC. As protein: CASTPGTTNNYGYTF.

The gene calls are TRBV2 and TRBJ1-5; tentative D call: TRBD1 (5 bases). The CDR3 is 16 amino acids. The germline V gene encodes CDR1 SNHLY and CDR2 FYNNEI. V lost 5 bases, J lost 3 bases, and 17 bases lay in between. The CDR3 bases are TGTGCCAGCAGTTACGACAGTGGGGGGACCAATCAGCCCCAGCATTTT. Translating gives CASSYDSGGTNQPQHF.

This chain joins TRBV5-1 and TRBJ2-1, with D possibly matching TRBD2 (5 bases). Germline loops: CDR1 SGHRS, CDR2 YFSETQ. The V and J ends lost 4 bases and 0 bases respectively, with 11 bases between them. The length of the CDR3 is 15 residues. The CDR3 reads CASSGGSSSYNEQFF. The CDR3 nucleotides are TGCGCCAGCAGCGGCGGGTCTAGCTCCTACAATGAGCAGTTCTTC.

This chain uses TRBV10-3 with TRBJ2-3, with a tentative D call TRBD1 (6 bases). The CDR3 length is 14 residues. The V gene's germline CDR1 is ENHRY and CDR2 SYGVKD. Trimming took 4 bases from V and 1 from J, leaving 9 bases between them. The CDR3 bases are TGTGCCATCAGTGGACAGGATGGCACAGATACGCAGTATTTT. This translates into CAISGQDGTDTQYF.

V is TRBV7-9 and J is TRBJ1-3; D is uncertain. V was cut by 1 base and J by 8 bases, with 12 bases left in between. The CDR3 sequence is 14 residues long. The germline gives CDR1 SEHNR, CDR2 FQNEAQ (reference sequence). The CDR3 reads CASSLEDVGDTIYF. CDR3 sequence (DNA): TGTGCCAGCAGCTTAGAAGACGTCGGAGACACCATATATTTT.

The chain combines TRBV7-9 with TRBJ2-1; D is perhaps TRBD1 (7 bases). With 2 bases removed from V and 7 bases from J, the gap between germline ends came to 9 bases. Germline V gives CDR1 SEHNR, CDR2 FQNEAQ (reference sequence). The length of the CDR3 is 13 residues. This CDR3 reads CASSLSGGNEQFF. The DNA for the CDR3 is TGTGCCAGCAGCTTATCAGGGGGGAATGAGCAGTTCTTC.

This clone occurred once. This chain links TRBV28 with TRBJ1-4; D is undetermined. Trimming took off 3 bases at V and 5 bases at J, with 4 bases between the two ends. The CDR3 has 12 residues. CDR1 and CDR2 from the germline V gene are MDHEN and SYDVKM. CDR3 sequence (DNA): TGTGCCAGCAGTTTTTTAAATGAAAAACTGTTTTTT. Amino acids: CASSFLNEKLFF.

The chain employs TRBV7-2 and TRBJ1-4, with TRBD1 matching 9 bases. V shed 4 bases, J shed 7 bases, and the junction held 4 bases outside the gene matches. The germline CDR1 and CDR2 sequences are SGHTA and FQGNSA. The CDR3 is 14 residues long. CDR3 coding DNA: TGTGCCAGCAGCTACGGGACAGGGTTTGAAAAACTGTTTTTT. Amino acids: CASSYGTGFEKLFF.

The chain couples TRBV5-5 to TRBJ2-6; 8 bases are a match to TRBD1. Germline CDR1 is SGHKS and CDR2 is YYEKEE (reference sequence). The CDR3 runs to 16 residues. Trimming removed 2 bases from V and 3 bases from J; junction bases left unmatched: 4. In DNA form, the CDR3 reads TGTGCCAGCAGCTTCCAGGGGGCGTATGGGGCCAACGTCCTGACTTTC. Protein sequence: CASSFQGAYGANVLTF. The full variable domain, its missing parts supplied by reference TRBV5-5 and TRBJ2-6, is DAGVTQSPTHLIKTRGQQVTLRCSPISGHKSVSWYQQVLGQGPQFIFQYYEKEERGRGNFPDRFSARQFPNYSSELNVNALLLGDSALYLCASSFQGAYGANVLTFGAGSRLTVL.

The V gene is TRBV14, the J gene TRBJ2-7; D may be TRBD2 (5 bases). The germline CDR1 and CDR2 sequences are SGHDN and FVKESK. With 3 bases removed from V and 7 bases from J, the gap between germline ends came to 7 bases. The CDR3 is 11 amino acids. CDR3 DNA sequence: TGTGCCAGCAGCCACTCGGGGGAGCAGTACTTC. It specifies CASSHSGEQYF.

The genes are TRBV5-5 and TRBJ2-7; TRBD1 aligns across 9 bases. Looked up from germline, CDR1 is SGHKS and CDR2 is YYEKEE (reference sequence). The V segment lost 1 base and the J segment 4 bases; nucleotides outside the gene matches: 6. The CDR3 loop spans 15 amino acids. CDR3 coding DNA: TGTGCCAGCAGCTTGATTCCGACAGGGGGTTACGAGCAGTACTTC. Translation: CASSLIPTGGYEQYF.

The chain recombines TRBV2 with TRBJ2-3; 8 nucleotides agree with TRBD2. The CDR3 covers 15 residues. CDR1 SNHLY and CDR2 FYNNEI come from the germline V gene. J was trimmed by 4 bases and V by 9 bases; bases with no gene match: 12. The CDR3 region is CASSLGGAESDTQYF. CDR3 DNA sequence: TGTGCCAGTAGCCTCGGGGGGGCGGAGTCAGATACGCAGTATTTT.

This chain uses TRBV7-9 with TRBJ2-7; 9 positions agree with TRBD1. J lost 6 bases, V lost 6 bases, and 12 bases had no gene match. From germline, CDR1 is SEHNR and CDR2 FQNEAQ (reference sequence). This CDR3 contains 15 residues. CDR3 in DNA: TGTGCCAGCAGTTACAGTGGGGACAGGGCCCGCGAGCAGTACTTC. Its protein product is CASSYSGDRAREQYF.

The rearrangement uses TRBV7-9 and TRBJ1-6; no definite D call. The V gene lost 4 bases and the J gene lost 9 bases, with 13 bases spanning the gap. This CDR3 is built from 14 residues. The germline V gene encodes CDR1 SEHNR and CDR2 FQNEAQ (reference sequence). The CDR3 protein is CASSSDVRVSPLHF. The CDR3, as DNA: TGTGCCAGCAGCTCCGACGTGCGGGTTTCACCCCTCCACTTT.

The chain carries TRBV18 and TRBJ2-5; the match to TRBD1 covers 7 bases. Germline values: CDR1 KGHSH, CDR2 LQKENI. The CDR3 is 15 amino acids. The trim removed 2 bases at V and 2 bases at J, leaving 5 bases unmatched. CDR3 bases: TGTGCCAGCTCACCAAGGGACAGCCCTCAAGAGACCCAGTACTTC. This sequence encodes CASSPRDSPQETQYF.

V is TRBV19 and J is TRBJ1-2; D is perhaps TRBD1 (5 bases). V was clipped by 5 bases and J by 7 bases, with 8 bases between them. The CDR3 has 11 residues. Per the germline V gene, CDR1 is LNHDA and CDR2 is SQIVND (reference sequence). CDR3 sequence reads: CASSHGAGYTF. In nucleotides, the CDR3 is TGTGCCAGTAGTCATGGGGCTGGCTACACCTTC.

This clone was observed a handful of times. The chain employs TRBV6-6 and TRBJ2-3; 10 bases line up with TRBD2. The CDR3 loop spans 16 amino acids. Germline values: CDR1 MNHNY, CDR2 SVGAGI (reference sequence). The ends lost 0 bases at V and 0 bases at J; junction bases unmatched: 0. The CDR3: CASSYSTSGSTDTQYF. The DNA for the CDR3 is TGTGCCAGCAGTTACTCGACTAGCGGGAGCACAGATACGCAGTATTTT.

The chain recombines TRBV7-9 with TRBJ1-4; 9 bases map to TRBD1. The CDR3 contains 15 residues. V lost 1 base, J lost 8 bases, and 5 bases stayed unmatched. The germline V gene has CDR1 SEHNR and CDR2 FQNEAQ (reference sequence). Here the CDR3 DNA reads TGTGCCAGCAGCTTAGAAGGGACAGGGATGGAAAAACTGTTTTTT. Translated, it gives CASSLEGTGMEKLFF.

The chain employs TRBV19 and TRBJ2-3; 7 bases are a match to TRBD1. Losses at the gene ends were 3 bases for V and 0 bases for J; bases not matched to a gene: 3. The length of the CDR3 is 15 residues. Germline loops: CDR1 LNHDA, CDR2 SQIVND (reference sequence). CDR3 DNA sequence: TGTGCCAGTAGTATCGAGGGGGCGAGCACAGATACGCAGTATTTT. Protein: CASSIEGASTDTQYF.